This entry features one T cell receptor (beta chain) sequence. Its specificity is not known. These data originate in a study of CD8 T cell repertoires and HIV-1 epitope variants. Study at large: Separate from the cultures, 1M uncultured T cells served as baseline.

Points from the study as a whole: Roughly nine antigen-specific TCR beta clonotypes were found; roughly six seemed cross-reactive to variants. The TAALDMSHF plasma variant had no responses, unlike KF9 (about five clonotypes) and HW9 (one).

Repertoires were generated with immunoSEQ multiplex PCR, while TCRdb's copy carries only in-frame clones and drops some. The repertoire holds some 87,000 clones, with over 70% as singletons. The clonotype originates from a male donor with HIV. Source material: uncultured baseline CD8+ T cells from peripheral blood mononuclear cells (PBMCs).

CDR3: CASSSPGTFRYEQYF. The CDR3 nucleotides are TGTGCCAGTAGTTCCCCCGGGACCTTCAGGTACGAGCAGTACTTC. The chain is built from TRBV19 and TRBJ2-7; D may match TRBD1 or TRBD2 (5 bases each). Germline CDR1 is LNHDA and CDR2 is SQIVND (reference sequence). Trimming pared 5 bases from V and 4 bases from J, leaving 18 bases between. The CDR3 has 15 amino acids.